The source of this TCR beta chain is a study of T cells in Graves' hyperthyroidism and ophthalmopathy. Study findings and constraints: By a 13 V-J model, ophthalmopathy was set apart from stable hyperthyroidism.

The diagnoses drew upon clinical symptoms, serum thyroxine and TRAb, thyroid ultrasound and orbital computed tomography. Many counts were recorded for this clonotype. Antigen: not known. The CDR3 regions of TCR beta were amplified from RNA transcripts. When the TCR CDR3 underwent first-round RT-PCR, the HTBI primer set was used. TCRdb recomputed calls from the multiplex PCR reads with MiXCR, one row per CDR3 protein. The table lists 250,000 or so distinct CDR3 sequences, 13% to 15% of them singletons. Germline V gene data show CDR1 as MDHEN and CDR2 as SYDVKM. The CDR3 loop spans 16 amino acids. Trimming cost V 7 bases and J 8 bases, with 24 bases left between them.

Material for sequencing was blood. The chain employs TRBV28 and TRBJ2-1, with D maybe TRBD2 (6 bases). The sequence came from a woman in her forties with Graves' hyperthyroidism that later progressed to Graves' ophthalmopathy. Here the CDR3 DNA reads TGTGCCAGCACCCCTGGGGGGTTTCGTACGTTGGATGAGCAGTTCTTC. This translates into CASTPGGFRTLDEQFF.